The rows below give T cell receptor beta chains drawn from one sample of a study of cytomegalovirus exposure and HLA in healthy donors. Using immunoSEQ multiplex PCR, the repertoire was profiled, and TCRdb retains in-frame clones only, with some absent. The sample carries more than 95,000 clones, approximately 75% recorded once. The sample consisted of PBMCs. Receptors originate from a woman aged 45-59 years in good health and CMV-seronegative. CDR3s include the opening cysteine and the closing phenylalanine or tryptophan. The size entry is marked missing in some rows and otherwise reads once, few, many or a size class.

TRBV4-2	.	13	CASSRGGGTEAFF
TRBV2	few	15	CASSTDASSGNTIYF
TRBV2	.	15	CASSEAKGSSGRAFF
TRBV28	.	16	CASSLRPGQGKQEQYF
TRBV7-9	.	14	CASSSYSGNEKLFF
TRBV28	.	15	CASSFRDRGSDGYTF
TRBV27	.	13	CASSFPGGYEQYF
TRBV13	few	15	CASSSHDNSGNTIYF
TRBV28	.	14	CASNEQGAQETQYF
TRBV29-1	.	15	CSVAGLAGVTGELFF
TRBV27	few	13	CASSGSDRGTQYF
TRBV7-9	.	14	CASSQQGEVTEAFF
TRBV10-1	once	14	CASSGLAGVVGQYF
TRBV18	once	17	CASSPETGLRFTGELFF
TRBV11-2	once	15	CASSFGTSGTGELFF
TRBV11-3	.	18	CASSLSRLGAVNTGELFF
TRBV21-1	.	13	CASREGFYNEQFF
TRBV4-3	.	14	CASSRGESSYEQYF
TRBV5-6	.	16	CASSLFSSIPNTEAFF
TRBV2	.	14	CASSVSTRNTEAFF
TRBV29-1	.	13	CSGGRQGNTEAFF
TRBV6-1	.	15	CASSSPTGWNQPQHF
TRBV7-2	.	15	CASSRGLAGGGEQYF
TRBV30	.	11	CASGRNHEQYF